This T cell receptor beta chain emerged from a study of TIL therapy for anti-PD-1-resistant metastatic lung cancer. Between the trimmed V and J ends, which lost 0 bases and 2 bases, there was a span of 6 bases. Germline loops: CDR1 SGHTA, CDR2 FQGNSA. CDR3 size: 14 residues. This sample's time point: pre-treatment sample, taken before nivolumab and TIL therapy. This was the immunoSEQ v3 assay. Assay: immunoSEQ multiplex PCR; the TCRdb copy retains only in-frame clones and omits some. The sample contains tens of thousands of clones, around 80% of which appear only once. The chain is built from TRBV7-2 and TRBJ2-3; D gene ambiguous. This material consisted of blood, taken at baseline. The TCR sequence derives from a woman between 30 and 85 years old with non-small cell lung cancer. The chain's CDR3 is CASSLAGLTDTQYF. CDR3 DNA: TGTGCCAGCAGCTTAGCGGGCCTCACAGATACGCAGTATTTT. The complete variable domain, with remaining parts taken from reference TRBV7-2 and TRBJ2-3, reads GAGVSQSPSNKVTEKGKDVELRCDPISGHTALYWYRQSLGQGLEFLIYFQGNSAPDKSGLPSDRFSAERTGGSVSTLTIQRTQQEDSAVYLCASSLAGLTDTQYFGPGTRLTVL.